This is a list of T cell receptor beta chains from one sample in a study of T cell responses to AZD1222 COVID-19 vaccine. The assay was immunoSEQ multiplex PCR, and TCRdb's table has in-frame clones only and misses some. The repertoire holds 150,000 to 200,000 clones, roughly 89% seen once, with 1.5% to 2% in the top ten. The sample in question was peripheral blood, obtained on day 0 of AZD1222 vaccination. These receptors originate from an adult in good health. Each CDR3 is given with its conserved first and last residue. Fields, in order: CDR3 protein, CDR3 DNA, J gene, V gene, clone size, D gene. A D gene is named only where the DNA matches it firmly. Size is omitted from some rows. Given values are once, few, many or a class for expanded clones.

CDR3aa: CASTRGGSEAFF
CDR3nt: TGTGCCAGTACCCGAGGGGGAAGCGAAGCTTTCTTT
j_gene: TRBJ1-1
v_gene: TRBV19
abundance: NA
d_gene: NA

CDR3aa: CASSSPMEAGRGPTDTQYF
CDR3nt: TGCGCCAGCAGCTCCCCTATGGAAGCGGGCAGGGGGCCTACAGATACGCAGTATTTT
j_gene: TRBJ2-3
v_gene: TRBV5-1
abundance: NA
d_gene: TRBD1

CDR3aa: CASSIDLRQTGELFF
CDR3nt: TGTGCCAGTAGTATAGATCTTAGACAGACCGGGGAGCTGTTTTTT
j_gene: TRBJ2-2
v_gene: TRBV19
abundance: once
d_gene: NA

CDR3aa: CASSQVVADSPLHF
CDR3nt: TGTGCCAGCAGCCAAGTAGTGGCCGATTCACCCCTCCACTTT
j_gene: TRBJ1-6
v_gene: TRBV3-1/TRBV3-2
abundance: NA
d_gene: NA

CDR3aa: CASSLRQGVRNSPLHF
CDR3nt: TGTGCCAGCAGCCTCAGACAGGGAGTGAGAAATTCACCCCTCCACTTT
j_gene: TRBJ1-6
v_gene: TRBV7-2
abundance: once
d_gene: TRBD1

CDR3aa: CASRKDGEETQYF
CDR3nt: TGCGCCAGCAGAAAGGACGGGGAAGAGACCCAGTACTTC
j_gene: TRBJ2-5
v_gene: TRBV5-1
abundance: NA
d_gene: NA

CDR3aa: CATRTGGADGYTF
CDR3nt: TGTGCCACCCGGACAGGGGGCGCGGATGGCTACACCTTC
j_gene: TRBJ1-2
v_gene: TRBV19
abundance: NA
d_gene: TRBD1

CDR3aa: CASSQDGGQRDPLHF
CDR3nt: TGCGCCAGCAGCCAAGATGGGGGACAGCGAGACCCCCTCCACTTT
j_gene: TRBJ1-6
v_gene: TRBV4-3
abundance: NA
d_gene: TRBD1

CDR3aa: CASSLDGGYGTEAFF
CDR3nt: TGCGCCAGCAGCTTGGACGGGGGGTATGGCACTGAAGCTTTCTTT
j_gene: TRBJ1-1
v_gene: TRBV5-1
abundance: NA
d_gene: NA

CDR3aa: CASSTDSVNYGYTF
CDR3nt: TGTGCCAGCAGTACGGACAGCGTTAACTATGGCTACACCTTC
j_gene: TRBJ1-2
v_gene: TRBV6-6
abundance: NA
d_gene: NA

CDR3aa: CAWSVSPYSYEQYF
CDR3nt: TGTGCCTGGAGTGTATCCCCCTACTCCTACGAGCAGTACTTC
j_gene: TRBJ2-7
v_gene: TRBV30
abundance: NA
d_gene: NA

CDR3aa: CASSTGLAGGRQFF
CDR3nt: TGTGCCAGCAGCACGGGACTAGCGGGAGGGCGTCAGTTCTTC
j_gene: TRBJ2-1
v_gene: TRBV5-6
abundance: NA
d_gene: TRBD2

CDR3aa: CASSQAGAYIQYF
CDR3nt: TGTGCCAGCAGCCAGGCGGGGGCTTACATTCAGTACTTC
j_gene: TRBJ2-4
v_gene: TRBV12-3/TRBV12-4
abundance: NA
d_gene: NA

CDR3aa: CASSQVYGGTEAFF
CDR3nt: TGTGCCAGCAGCCAAGTTTACGGGGGCACTGAAGCTTTCTTT
j_gene: TRBJ1-1
v_gene: TRBV14
abundance: NA
d_gene: NA

CDR3aa: CSVGGLGGDGYTF
CDR3nt: TGCAGCGTTGGTGGATTGGGGGGCGATGGCTACACCTTC
j_gene: TRBJ1-2
v_gene: TRBV29-1
abundance: NA
d_gene: NA

CDR3aa: CASSFGNTEAFF
CDR3nt: TGTGCCAGCAGCTTCGGGAACACTGAAGCTTTCTTT
j_gene: TRBJ1-1
v_gene: TRBV7-2
abundance: once
d_gene: NA

CDR3aa: CASSWDGRDVDYGYTF
CDR3nt: TGCGCCAGCAGCTGGGACGGGAGGGATGTTGACTATGGCTACACCTTC
j_gene: TRBJ1-2
v_gene: TRBV5-1
abundance: NA
d_gene: NA

CDR3aa: CASSRDQAKNIQYF
CDR3nt: TGTGCCAGCAGCCGGGACCAAGCCAAAAACATTCAGTACTTC
j_gene: TRBJ2-4
v_gene: TRBV5-4
abundance: NA
d_gene: NA

CDR3aa: CASSLEGEQFF
CDR3nt: TGCGCCAGCAGCTTGGAGGGGGAGCAGTTCTTC
j_gene: TRBJ2-1
v_gene: TRBV5-1
abundance: NA
d_gene: NA

CDR3aa: CASRREGRPGELFF
CDR3nt: TGCGCCAGCAGACGGGAGGGCCGTCCCGGGGAGCTGTTTTTT
j_gene: TRBJ2-2
v_gene: TRBV10-2
abundance: NA
d_gene: TRBD2

CDR3aa: CASSQVPSGTDTQYF
CDR3nt: TGCGCCAGCAGCCAAGTCCCTAGCGGCACAGATACGCAGTATTTT
j_gene: TRBJ2-3
v_gene: TRBV4-1
abundance: NA
d_gene: NA

CDR3aa: CASSLAVEYEQYF
CDR3nt: TGTGCCAGCAGTTTAGCTGTTGAATACGAGCAGTACTTC
j_gene: TRBJ2-7
v_gene: TRBV27
abundance: NA
d_gene: NA